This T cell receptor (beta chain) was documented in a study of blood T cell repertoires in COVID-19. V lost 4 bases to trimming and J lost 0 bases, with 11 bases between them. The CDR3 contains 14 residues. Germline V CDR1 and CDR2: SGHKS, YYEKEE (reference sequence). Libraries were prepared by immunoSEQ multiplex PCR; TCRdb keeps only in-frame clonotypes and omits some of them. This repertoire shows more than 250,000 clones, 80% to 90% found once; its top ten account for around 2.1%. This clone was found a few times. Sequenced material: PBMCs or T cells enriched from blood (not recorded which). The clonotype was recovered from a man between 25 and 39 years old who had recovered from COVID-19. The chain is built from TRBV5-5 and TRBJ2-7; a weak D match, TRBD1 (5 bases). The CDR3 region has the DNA TGTGCCAGCAGCCCTCAACAGGTCTCCTACGAGCAGTACTTC. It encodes CASSPQQVSYEQYF.